The clone carrying this TCR beta chain was seen only once. The data originate from a study of blood T cell repertoires in COVID-19. Background on the study: The United States, Italy and Spain provided the acute and convalescent COVID-19 samples.

Measured with immunoSEQ multiplex PCR; TCRdb has only the in-frame clones, and not every one. The sample yields nearly 65,000 clones, about 88% seen once. CDR1 and CDR2 (germline): SGHVS, FQNEAQ. This CDR3 is built from 14 residues. Trimming took 6 bases from V and 6 from J, leaving 12 bases between them. The V and J genes are TRBV7-8 and TRBJ1-6, with D possibly TRBD1 on 6 matching bases. The TCR originated in a human donor in a cohort sampled during active COVID-19. Sequenced material: peripheral blood. CDR3 region: CASSSQGTNSPLHF. The CDR3 DNA reads TGTGCCAGCAGTTCCCAGGGGACTAATTCACCCCTCCACTTT.